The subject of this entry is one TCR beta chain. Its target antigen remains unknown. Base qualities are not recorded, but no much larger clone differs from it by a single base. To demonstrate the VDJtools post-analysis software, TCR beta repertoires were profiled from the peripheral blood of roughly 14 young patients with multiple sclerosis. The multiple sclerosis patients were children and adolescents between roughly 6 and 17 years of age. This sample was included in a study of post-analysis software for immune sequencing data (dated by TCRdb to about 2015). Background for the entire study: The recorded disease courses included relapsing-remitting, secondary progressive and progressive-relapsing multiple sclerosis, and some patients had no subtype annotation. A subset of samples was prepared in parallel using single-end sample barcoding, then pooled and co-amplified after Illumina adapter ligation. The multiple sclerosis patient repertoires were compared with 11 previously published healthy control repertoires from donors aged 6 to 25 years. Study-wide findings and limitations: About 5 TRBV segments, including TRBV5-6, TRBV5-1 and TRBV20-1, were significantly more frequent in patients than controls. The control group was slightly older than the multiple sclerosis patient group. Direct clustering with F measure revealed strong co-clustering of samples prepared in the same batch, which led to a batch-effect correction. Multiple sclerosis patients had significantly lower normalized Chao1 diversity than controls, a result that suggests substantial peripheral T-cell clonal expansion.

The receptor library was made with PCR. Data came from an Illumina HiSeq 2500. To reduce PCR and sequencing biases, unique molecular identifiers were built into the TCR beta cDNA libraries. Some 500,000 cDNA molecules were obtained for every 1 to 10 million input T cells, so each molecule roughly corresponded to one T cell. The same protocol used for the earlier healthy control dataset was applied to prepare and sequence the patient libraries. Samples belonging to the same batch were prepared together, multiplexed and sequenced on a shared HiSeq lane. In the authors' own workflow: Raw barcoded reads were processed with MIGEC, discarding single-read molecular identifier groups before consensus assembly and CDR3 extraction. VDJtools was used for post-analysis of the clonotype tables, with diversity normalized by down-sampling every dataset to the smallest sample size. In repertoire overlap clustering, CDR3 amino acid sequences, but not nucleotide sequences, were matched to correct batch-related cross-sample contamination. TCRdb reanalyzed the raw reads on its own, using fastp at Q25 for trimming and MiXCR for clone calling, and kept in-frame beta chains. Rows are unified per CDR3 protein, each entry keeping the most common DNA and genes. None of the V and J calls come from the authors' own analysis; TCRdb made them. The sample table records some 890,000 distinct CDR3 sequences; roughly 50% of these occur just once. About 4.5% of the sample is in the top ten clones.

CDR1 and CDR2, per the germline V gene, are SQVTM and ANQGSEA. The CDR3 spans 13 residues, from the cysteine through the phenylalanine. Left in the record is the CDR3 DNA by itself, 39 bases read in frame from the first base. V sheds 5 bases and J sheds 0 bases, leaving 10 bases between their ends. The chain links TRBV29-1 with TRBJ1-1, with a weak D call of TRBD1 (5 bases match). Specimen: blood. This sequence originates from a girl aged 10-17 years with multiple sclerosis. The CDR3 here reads CSVTGHLNTEAFF. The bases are TGCAGCGTTACTGGACATCTGAACACTGAAGCTTTCTTT. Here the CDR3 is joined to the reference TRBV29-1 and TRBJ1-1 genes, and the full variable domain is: SAVISQKPSRDICQRGTSLTIQCQVDSQVTMMFWYRQQPGQSLTLIATANQGSEATYESGFVIDKFPISRPNLTFSTLTVSNMSPEDSSIYLCSVTGHLNTEAFFGQGTRLTVV.